Following are 19 T cell receptor beta chains from one sample sequenced in a study of blood T cell repertoires in COVID-19 (dated by TCRdb to 2018 to 2021). Library method: the immunoSEQ multiplex PCR assay. What TCRdb holds here is the immuneACCESS table cut down to in-frame rearrangements. Part of the clones is not present; checked against another copy, under half of the missing clones reflect an unresolved V gene, and the others are unexplained. This sample holds about half a million clones; 75% to 90% were observed only once. The ten top clones hold roughly 8% of the sample. The specimen was PBMCs or T cells enriched from blood (not recorded which). The origin of the receptors is an older woman who had recovered from COVID-19.

Here the CDR3 reads CASRAGSTGELFF. Written as DNA, the CDR3 is TGCGCCAGCAGGGCGGGAAGCACCGGGGAGCTGTTTTTT. The chain uses TRBV10-1 and TRBJ2-2, with D perhaps TRBD2 (6 bases). The V gene lost 6 bases and the J gene lost 4 bases, with 9 bases spanning the gap. Germline CDR1 and CDR2: WNHNN and SYGVQD (reference sequence). The CDR3 runs 13 residues.

The CDR3 here is CAWSRDRVNQPQHF. CDR3 in DNA: TGTGCCTGGAGTCGGGACAGGGTGAATCAGCCCCAGCATTTT. The chain joins TRBV30 to TRBJ1-5, with TRBD1 identical over 9 bases. The CDR3 has 14 residues. Germline assignment: CDR1 GTSNPN and CDR2 SVGIG (reference sequence). The V gene end was trimmed by 2 bases and the J gene end by 4 bases; junction bases not matched to a gene: 3.

The V call is TRBV5-5, the J call TRBJ1-2; maybe TRBD1 (6 bases). The CDR3 sequence is 13 residues long. CDR1 and CDR2 (germline): SGHKS, YYEKEE (reference sequence). V lost 4 bases, J lost 4 bases, and 11 bases lay in between. This CDR3 reads CASSRQEIYGYTF. CDR3 coding DNA: TGTGCCAGCAGCCGACAGGAGATCTATGGCTACACCTTC.

Here the CDR3 DNA reads TGCGCCAGCAGTGAGGGTATAGAATCCTCTAGGTATCAGCCCCAGCATTTT. Translation: CASSEGIESSRYQPQHF. The V gene is TRBV10-1, the J gene TRBJ1-5, with unresolved D. The CDR3 has 17 amino acids. The V end lost 2 bases, the J end lost 5 bases, and 19 bases lay between the germline ends. Germline V gives CDR1 WNHNN, CDR2 SYGVQD (reference sequence).

The chain recombines TRBV6-5 with TRBJ1-1; no clear D gene. V was clipped by 8 bases and J by 2 bases, with 15 bases between them. Germline CDR1 reads MNHEY; CDR2 reads SVGAGI. This CDR3 has 14 amino acids. The CDR3, as DNA: TGTGCCAGCGCCCCGGGGAATCTCAACACTGAAGCTTTCTTT. Protein: CASAPGNLNTEAFF.

Turning to this clone: The sample holds other DNA sequences that translate to the same CDR3. The J gene is TRBJ1-2, the V gene TRBV18, with 9 nucleotides matching TRBD1. With V trimmed by 3 bases and J by 2 bases, 1 base remained unmatched. From germline, CDR1 is KGHSH and CDR2 LQKENI. This CDR3 is 14 amino acids long. CDR3 in amino acids: CASSPGTGNYGYTF. In nucleotides, the CDR3 is TGTGCCAGCTCACCTGGGACAGGGAACTATGGCTACACCTTC. Variable domain in full (rest from reference TRBV18 and TRBJ1-2): NAGVMQNPRHLVRRRGQEARLRCSPMKGHSHVYWYRQLPEEGLKFMVYLQKENIIDESGMPKERFSAEFPKEGPSILRIQQVVRGDSAAYFCASSPGTGNYGYTFGSGTRLTVV.

A single count supports this clone. The chain links TRBV4-1 to TRBJ2-7; 8 bases line up with TRBD2. The CDR3 sequence is 15 residues long. V shed 6 bases and J 3 bases; nucleotides not matched to a gene: 10. Germline V lookup: CDR1 MGHRA, CDR2 YSYEKL. The CDR3 region has the DNA TGCGCCAGCAGTCCCGGGAGGGGCCCCCTCTACGAGCAGTACGTC. It codes for CASSPGRGPLYEQYV.

The V and J genes are TRBV7-9 and TRBJ1-3; D possibly corresponds to TRBD1 (6 bases). Germline V gene data show CDR1 as SEHNR and CDR2 as FQNEAQ (reference sequence). This CDR3 is 16 amino acids long. Trimming left V 6 bases short and J 2 bases short, with 17 bases between. CDR3: CASRGPGQKTGNTIYF. CDR3 bases: TGTGCCAGCAGGGGACCGGGACAAAAAACTGGAAACACCATATATTTT.

The chain recombines TRBV5-1 with TRBJ2-2, with a possible D match to TRBD2 (5 bases). In germline, CDR1 is SGHRS, CDR2 YFSETQ. There are 15 residues in the CDR3. Trimming left V 4 bases short and J 3 bases short, with 13 bases between. The CDR3 DNA reads as TGCGCCAGCAGCGACTCGACTACGTACACCGGGGAGCTGTTTTTT. Translating it yields CASSDSTTYTGELFF.

The genes are TRBV28 and TRBJ1-5; 8 bases are a match to TRBD1. Germline CDR1 reads MDHEN; CDR2 reads SYDVKM. V lost 9 bases and J lost 9; bases outside the gene matches: 7. CDR3 length: 12 residues. The CDR3 region has the DNA TGTGCCAGTTCAGGGGGCGACCGGCCCCAGCATTTT. Translated, it gives CASSGGDRPQHF.

The chain joins TRBV19 to TRBJ1-2, with 7 bases fitting TRBD1. The CDR3 totals 12 residues. The ends lost 7 bases at V and 7 bases at J; junction bases unmatched: 6. From germline, CDR1 is LNHDA and CDR2 SQIVND (reference sequence). DNA of the CDR3: TGTGCCAGTATACAGGGGAGCGGTGGCTACACCTTC. Translation: CASIQGSGGYTF.

V and J are TRBV6-5 and TRBJ1-6; D remains ambiguous. The CDR3 sequence is 14 residues long. Trimming stripped 6 bases from V and 5 bases from J, with 11 bases between. Per germline, CDR1 MNHEY and CDR2 SVGAGI. The CDR3: CASSWASDNSPLHF. The CDR3 bases are TGTGCCAGCAGCTGGGCTTCGGATAATTCACCCCTCCACTTT.

The rearrangement uses TRBV18 and TRBJ1-1; 7 bases map to TRBD1. The CDR3 has 16 amino acids. From germline, CDR1 is KGHSH and CDR2 LQKENI. The V gene end was trimmed by 2 bases and the J gene end by 1 base; junction bases not matched to a gene: 7. CDR3 sequence reads: CASSPFNPGGNTEAFF. The DNA for the CDR3 is TGTGCCAGCTCACCATTTAACCCAGGGGGGAACACTGAAGCTTTCTTT.

This chain uses TRBV12-5 with TRBJ2-2; 9 nucleotides align to TRBD1. CDR1 LGHNT and CDR2 FRNRAP come from the germline V gene. CDR3 length: 14 amino acids. With V trimmed by 6 bases and J by 5 bases, 4 bases remained unmatched. Written as DNA, the CDR3 is TGTGCTAGTGGACAGGGGGCAGGTACCGGGGAGCTGTTTTTT. Amino acids: CASGQGAGTGELFF.

This clone was counted a single time. This chain connects TRBV9 to TRBJ1-2; 7 bases are shared with TRBD1. J was trimmed by 1 base and V by 6 bases; bases with no gene match: 3. In germline, CDR1 is SGDLS, CDR2 YYNGEE. The CDR3 length is 13 residues. The CDR3 loop is CASKGQVNYGYTF. The DNA for the CDR3 is TGTGCCAGCAAAGGACAGGTTAACTATGGCTACACCTTC.

V and J are TRBV4-1 and TRBJ1-2; D might be TRBD1 (5 bases). With 0 bases removed from V and 1 base from J, the gap between germline ends came to 6 bases. This CDR3 comprises 14 residues. CDR1 MGHRA and CDR2 YSYEKL come from the germline V gene. The CDR3 protein is CASSQEQVNYGYTF. For the CDR3, the DNA is TGCGCCAGCAGCCAAGAACAGGTTAACTATGGCTACACCTTC.

The J gene is TRBJ1-2, the V gene TRBV5-4; 9 bases line up with TRBD1. With V trimmed by 2 bases and J by 9 bases, 5 bases remained unmatched. CDR1 is SGHNT, CDR2 YYREEE, per germline (reference sequence). This CDR3 comprises 13 residues. The CDR3 DNA is TGTGCCAGCAGCTTCCTCGGGACAGGGAGCTACACCTTC. Protein product: CASSFLGTGSYTF.

This clone showed up just once. The genes are TRBV5-1 and TRBJ1-5, with no clear D. This CDR3 has 16 amino acids. Germline assignment: CDR1 SGHRS and CDR2 YFSETQ. V lost 1 base, J lost 3 bases, and 14 bases lay in between. CDR3 residues: CASSLFTATVNQPQHF. CDR3 bases: TGCGCCAGCAGCTTGTTTACAGCTACCGTCAATCAGCCCCAGCATTTT.

J is TRBJ1-2 and V is TRBV30, with a weak D call TRBD1 (5 bases). V was trimmed by 1 base and J by 4 bases, leaving 16 bases between them. In germline, CDR1 is GTSNPN, CDR2 SVGIG (reference sequence). The CDR3 extends over 15 amino acids. The CDR3 loop reads CAWSGRGRGPYGYTF. The CDR3 coding sequence is TGTGCCTGGAGTGGTCGCGGGAGGGGTCCCTATGGCTACACCTTC.